Each of the 26 T cell receptor beta chains below was sequenced from the same sample in a study of shared clonotypes between healthy human individuals. Naive CD8 cells, CD45RO-negative and positively selected for CCR7, excluded terminally differentiated effector memory CD45RA+ cells. Libraries were prepared by immunoSEQ multiplex PCR; TCRdb keeps only in-frame clonotypes and omits some of them. The sample contains about 2.1 million clones, 93% of which appear only once. The sample was naive CD8+ T cells from PBMCs. The source of these receptors is a man in his late teens or twenties in good health. Some clones in this sample may be carry-over from other donors' samples.

This clone was seen a few times. V is TRBV6-1 and J is TRBJ2-5, with D perhaps assigned TRBD1 or TRBD2 (5 bases each). CDR1 and CDR2 from the germline V gene are MNHNS and SASEGT. V was trimmed by 3 bases and J by 9 bases, leaving 29 bases between them. The CDR3 consists of 18 residues. DNA for the CDR3: TGTGCCAGCAGTGATCCACAGAGGACACCTCAAAAAGGGAGTGCCCAGTACTTC. Translating it yields CASSDPQRTPQKGSAQYF.

The chain recombines TRBV4-1 with TRBJ2-1; possible D gene TRBD2, 7 bases. Germline CDR1 reads MGHRA; CDR2 reads YSYEKL. Trimming stripped 3 bases from V and 2 bases from J, with 11 bases between. CDR3 length: 15 amino acids. CDR3 DNA sequence: TGCGCCAGCAGCCAGGGGGGGACAACCTACAATGAGCAGTTCTTC. Translated, it gives CASSQGGTTYNEQFF.

The rearrangement uses TRBV27 and TRBJ2-5; unclear D gene. Germline V gene lookup returns CDR1 MNHEY and CDR2 SMNVEV (reference sequence). Trimming took 6 bases from V and 6 from J, leaving 2 bases between them. The CDR3 totals 9 residues. CDR3 loop: CASRQTQYF. CDR3 DNA: TGTGCCAGCAGACAGACCCAGTACTTC.

The chain uses TRBV25-1 and TRBJ1-4; no clear D gene. The CDR3 contains 12 residues. With 3 bases removed from V and 6 bases from J, the gap between germline ends came to 5 bases. CDR1 and CDR2 (germline): MGHDK, SYGVNS. The CDR3 spells CASSDVYEKLFF. CDR3 DNA sequence: TGTGCCAGCAGTGACGTTTATGAAAAACTGTTTTTT.

This clone has just one count. This chain uses TRBV9 with TRBJ2-1, with 11 bases aligning to TRBD2. Germline CDR1 is SGDLS and CDR2 is YYNGEE. The CDR3 contains 16 residues. The junction had 13 bases not matched to a gene; V was cut back by 6 bases and J by 8 bases. The CDR3 is CASTTGAGTSGHEQFF. CDR3 DNA sequence: TGTGCCAGCACCACCGGAGCCGGGACTAGCGGACATGAGCAGTTCTTC.

CDR3 nucleotide sequence: TGCAGCGCGCTGGGGGATTTGAACACTGAAGCTTTCTTT. This gives the protein CSALGDLNTEAFF. The gene calls are TRBV29-1 and TRBJ1-1, with D possibly TRBD1 on 5 matching bases. V was clipped by 7 bases and J by 0 bases, with 12 bases between them. Germline assignment: CDR1 SQVTM and CDR2 ANQGSEA. The CDR3 has 13 amino acids. Full variable domain (outside the CDR3, taken from reference TRBV29-1 and TRBJ1-1): SAVISQKPSRDICQRGTSLTIQCQVDSQVTMMFWYRQQPGQSLTLIATANQGSEATYESGFVIDKFPISRPNLTFSTLTVSNMSPEDSSIYLCSALGDLNTEAFFGQGTRLTVV.

The chain combines TRBV7-3 with TRBJ2-5; D is unclear. V was trimmed by 2 bases and J by 5 bases, leaving 15 bases between them. The CDR3 covers 15 residues. Looked up from germline, CDR1 is SGHTA and CDR2 is FQGTGA. The CDR3 region is CASSLGVSTPETQYF. The DNA for the CDR3 is TGTGCCAGCAGCTTAGGGGTGTCTACTCCGGAGACCCAGTACTTC.

This rearrangement joins TRBV19 to TRBJ2-2, with D unclear. V was cut by 1 base and J by 1 base, with 7 bases left in between. Germline V gene sequence: CDR1 LNHDA, CDR2 SQIVND (reference sequence). The CDR3 is 15 residues long. The chain's CDR3 is CASSIAPGNTGELFF. The CDR3, as DNA: TGTGCCAGTAGTATAGCCCCGGGGAACACCGGGGAGCTGTTTTTT.

The chain joins TRBV6-5 to TRBJ1-3; D is ambiguous. V was cut by 0 bases and J by 4 bases, with 7 bases left in between. Germline CDR1 is MNHEY and CDR2 is SVGAGI. CDR3 length: 14 residues. The CDR3 spells CASSYSSRGNTIYF. CDR3 nucleotide sequence: TGTGCCAGCAGTTACTCGAGTCGGGGAAACACCATATATTTT.

The chain uses TRBV7-9 and TRBJ1-4; 8 bases fit TRBD1. Trimming took 1 base from V and 8 from J; bases not matched to a gene: 12. Germline V lookup: CDR1 SEHNR, CDR2 FQNEAQ (reference sequence). CDR3 length equals 17 residues. The CDR3 DNA is TGTGCCAGCAGCTTAGACGGCTTCGGGACAGGTATAGAAAAACTGTTTTTT. Translated: CASSLDGFGTGIEKLFF.

The chain is built from TRBV15 and TRBJ2-1; 16 nucleotides line up with TRBD2. CDR1 LNHNV and CDR2 YYDKDF come from the germline V gene (reference sequence). The length of the CDR3 is 17 residues. Trimming at V came to 0 bases and at J to 8 bases, leaving 4 bases not matched to a gene. CDR3 sequence: CATSRDGTSGRADEQFF. The CDR3 nucleotides read TGTGCCACCAGCAGAGATGGGACTAGCGGGAGGGCCGATGAGCAGTTCTTC.

The CDR3 spells CASSVDEPGTDTQYF. CDR3 DNA: TGTGCCAGCAGCGTAGATGAGCCCGGCACAGATACGCAGTATTTT. The rearrangement joins TRBV9 to TRBJ2-3; D call uncertain. V was cut by 0 bases and J by 1 base, with 9 bases left in between. Germline loops: CDR1 SGDLS, CDR2 YYNGEE. CDR3 length equals 15 residues.

The chain couples TRBV9 to TRBJ1-1; 7 positions agree with TRBD1. The CDR3 spans 15 residues. V lost 4 bases, J lost 4 bases, and 10 bases stayed unmatched. From germline, CDR1 is SGDLS and CDR2 YYNGEE. Here the CDR3 DNA reads TGTGCCAGCAGCCCGAGGTTTGGGGACAGCACTGAAGCTTTCTTT. It encodes CASSPRFGDSTEAFF.

The gene calls are TRBV28 and TRBJ2-7; weak D call: TRBD1 (6 bases). Germline CDR1 and CDR2: MDHEN and SYDVKM. Trimming took off 8 bases at V and 6 bases at J, with 17 bases between the two ends. CDR3 length: 13 residues. CDR3 residues: CASLTPAGVEQYF. CDR3 sequence (DNA): TGTGCCAGCCTTACCCCAGCAGGGGTCGAGCAGTACTTC.

This chain joins TRBV28 and TRBJ2-3; D gene unclear. V was cut by 7 bases and J by 3 bases, with 14 bases left in between. Germline assignment: CDR1 MDHEN and CDR2 SYDVKM. The CDR3 is 14 amino acids. Here the CDR3 reads CASTPSLMTDTQYF. In DNA form, the CDR3 reads TGTGCCAGCACCCCAAGTCTGATGACAGATACGCAGTATTTT.

The chain has TRBV15 and TRBJ1-2; D is ambiguous. The germline CDR1 and CDR2 sequences are LNHNV and YYDKDF (reference sequence). The CDR3 length is 14 residues. With 1 base removed from V and 2 bases from J, the gap between germline ends came to 8 bases. CDR3 DNA sequence: TGTGCCACCAGCAGAGGGGCAGGCAACTATGGCTACACCTTC. As protein: CATSRGAGNYGYTF.

The chain joins TRBV15 to TRBJ1-1; possibly TRBD1 for D (5 bases). V was clipped by 0 bases and J by 0 bases, with 8 bases between them. CDR3 size: 15 residues. Germline V gene lookup returns CDR1 LNHNV and CDR2 YYDKDF (reference sequence). The CDR3 reads CATSRDSQVNTEAFF. The CDR3 nucleotides read TGTGCCACCAGCAGAGACTCACAGGTGAACACTGAAGCTTTCTTT. Full variable domain (rest looked up from reference TRBV15 and TRBJ1-1): DAMVIQNPRYQVTQFGKPVTLSCSQTLNHNVMYWYQQKSSQAPKLLFHYYDKDFNNEADTPDNFQSRRPNTSFCFLDIRSPGLGDTAMYLCATSRDSQVNTEAFFGQGTRLTVV.

In regard to this clone: At the DNA level, this CDR3 is encoded by other sequences in the same sample as well. The CDR3 nucleotides read TGTGCCAGCAGCGGAGGGAGTAACTATGGCTACACCTTC. Translated, it gives CASSGGSNYGYTF. V gene TRBV9 combines with J gene TRBJ1-2, with unresolved D. Germline V gene sequence: CDR1 SGDLS, CDR2 YYNGEE. Trimming cost V 3 bases and J 1 base, with 7 bases left between them. CDR3 length: 13 residues.

The V gene is TRBV6-5, the J gene TRBJ2-7, with 9 bases matching TRBD2. V shed 5 bases and J 4 bases; nucleotides not matched to a gene: 6. CDR1 is MNHEY, CDR2 SVGAGI, per germline. The CDR3 covers 14 residues. Here the CDR3 reads CASSRLAERYEQYF. The CDR3 DNA follows: TGTGCCAGCAGTCGACTAGCGGAACGTTACGAGCAGTACTTC.

The chain is built from TRBV6-6 and TRBJ2-7, with 9 bases identical to TRBD1. J lost 1 base, V lost 6 bases, and 7 bases had no gene match. Germline V gene sequence: CDR1 MNHNY, CDR2 SVGAGI (reference sequence). The CDR3 contains 15 residues. The CDR3 loop reads CASRNPGTGSYEQYF. The CDR3 DNA follows: TGTGCCAGCAGGAATCCGGGGACAGGGTCCTACGAGCAGTACTTC.

The rearrangement links TRBV4-3 to TRBJ1-2, with D tentatively TRBD1 (6 bases). CDR1 is LGHNA, CDR2 YSLEER, per germline. CDR3 length equals 15 residues. Deletions cut 5 bases from V and 1 base from J, with 14 bases between. The CDR3: CASSKKGGDNYGYTF. The CDR3 DNA reads TGCGCCAGCAGCAAGAAGGGGGGCGATAACTATGGCTACACCTTC.

The V gene is TRBV27, the J gene TRBJ2-6, with D perhaps matching TRBD2 (6 bases). CDR3 length: 17 amino acids. V lost 1 base and J 2 bases, leaving 12 bases between the germline ends. The germline gives CDR1 MNHEY, CDR2 SMNVEV (reference sequence). The CDR3 DNA reads TGTGCCAGCAGTTTATGGAGGGAATCTGCTGGGGCCAACGTCCTGACTTTC. Amino acids: CASSLWRESAGANVLTF.

CDR3 residues: CASSGRTGSSYEQYF. The CDR3 DNA reads TGTGCCAGCAGCGGCCGGACAGGGAGCTCCTACGAGCAGTACTTC. The chain links TRBV4-2 to TRBJ2-7, with 8 bases that match TRBD1. Germline lookup yields CDR1 LGHNA and CDR2 YNFKEQ. CDR3 size: 15 residues. With 5 bases clipped from V and 0 bases from J, the junction kept 6 bases outside the gene matches.

The chain joins TRBV7-9 to TRBJ2-2, with 11 bases fitting TRBD2. Trimming cost V 5 bases and J 3 bases; bases outside gene matches: 5. Germline CDR1 and CDR2: SEHNR and FQNEAQ (reference sequence). The CDR3 contains 16 residues. CDR3 nucleotide sequence: TGTGCCAGCAGCGCACGACTAGCGGGACACACCGGGGAGCTGTTTTTT. It encodes CASSARLAGHTGELFF.

CDR3 coding DNA: TGTGCCAGCAGTTCAAGAGGGGAGGTCGGTCAGCCCCAGCATTTT. Its protein is CASSSRGEVGQPQHF. This sequence joins TRBV27 and TRBJ1-5; weak D call: TRBD1 (5 bases). Germline loops: CDR1 MNHEY, CDR2 SMNVEV (reference sequence). The CDR3 has 15 amino acids. V lost 4 bases to trimming and J lost 6 bases, with 16 bases between them.

The chain links TRBV29-1 to TRBJ2-3, with a tentative D call TRBD2 (5 bases). CDR1 and CDR2 (germline): SQVTM, ANQGSEA. Trimming stripped 6 bases from V and 6 bases from J, with 10 bases between. This CDR3 comprises 11 residues. The CDR3 here is CSVGGFDTQYF. The CDR3 region has the DNA TGCAGCGTCGGAGGATTTGATACGCAGTATTTT.